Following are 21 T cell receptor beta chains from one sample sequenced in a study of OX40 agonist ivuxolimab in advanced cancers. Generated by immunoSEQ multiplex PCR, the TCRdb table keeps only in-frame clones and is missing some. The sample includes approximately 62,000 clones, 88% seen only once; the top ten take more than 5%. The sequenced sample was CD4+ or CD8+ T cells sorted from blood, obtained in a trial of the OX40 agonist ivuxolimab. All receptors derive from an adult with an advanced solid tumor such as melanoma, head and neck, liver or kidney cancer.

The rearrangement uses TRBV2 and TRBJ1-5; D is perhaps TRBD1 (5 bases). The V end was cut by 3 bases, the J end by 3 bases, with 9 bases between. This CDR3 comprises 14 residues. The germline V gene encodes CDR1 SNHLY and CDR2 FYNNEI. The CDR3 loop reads CASSEGGYNQPQHF. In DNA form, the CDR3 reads TGTGCCAGCAGTGAGGGGGGTTACAATCAGCCCCAGCATTTT.

CDR3 region: CASSRGGGVEETQYF. The CDR3 DNA is TGCGCCAGCAGTCGCGGGGGCGGGGTCGAAGAGACCCAGTACTTC. The chain combines TRBV5-1 with TRBJ2-5; a weak D match, TRBD2 (7 bases). Per the germline V gene, CDR1 is SGHRS and CDR2 is YFSETQ. V was cut by 5 bases and J by 3 bases, with 17 bases left in between. The length of the CDR3 is 15 residues.

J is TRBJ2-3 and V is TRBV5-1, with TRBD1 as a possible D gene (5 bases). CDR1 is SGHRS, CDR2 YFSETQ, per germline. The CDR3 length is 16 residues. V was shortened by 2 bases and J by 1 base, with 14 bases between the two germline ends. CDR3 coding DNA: TGCGCCAGCAGCTTAGGTCTCCAAGGGGGCACAGATACGCAGTATTTT. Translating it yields CASSLGLQGGTDTQYF.

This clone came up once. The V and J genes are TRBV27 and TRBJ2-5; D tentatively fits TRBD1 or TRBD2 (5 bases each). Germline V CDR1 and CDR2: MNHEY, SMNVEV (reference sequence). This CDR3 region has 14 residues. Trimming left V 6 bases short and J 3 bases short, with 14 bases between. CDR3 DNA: TGTGCCAGCAGCCCCGGGGCCCCAAAAGAGACCCAGTACTTC. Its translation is CASSPGAPKETQYF.

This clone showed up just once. CDR3 bases: TGTGCCAGCAGCTTACTAGCGGGAGTGTCAGATACGCAGTATTTT. It codes for CASSLLAGVSDTQYF. The chain uses TRBV7-3 and TRBJ2-3; 10 bases match TRBD2. The CDR3 sequence is 15 residues long. The germline gives CDR1 SGHTA, CDR2 FQGTGA. Unmatched junction bases numbered 3, after V lost 2 bases and J lost 4 bases. The complete variable domain, with remaining parts taken from reference TRBV7-3 and TRBJ2-3, reads GAGVSQTPSNKVTEKGKYVELRCDPISGHTALYWYRQSLGQGPEFLIYFQGTGAADDSGLPNDRFFAVRPEGSVSTLKIQRTERGDSAVYLCASSLLAGVSDTQYFGPGTRLTVL.

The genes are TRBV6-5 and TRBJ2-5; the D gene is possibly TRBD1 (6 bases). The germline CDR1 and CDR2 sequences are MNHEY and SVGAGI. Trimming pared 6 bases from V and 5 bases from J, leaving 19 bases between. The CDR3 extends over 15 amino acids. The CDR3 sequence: CASREDRHPGETQYF. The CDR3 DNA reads TGTGCCAGCAGAGAGGACAGACACCCTGGGGAGACCCAGTACTTC.

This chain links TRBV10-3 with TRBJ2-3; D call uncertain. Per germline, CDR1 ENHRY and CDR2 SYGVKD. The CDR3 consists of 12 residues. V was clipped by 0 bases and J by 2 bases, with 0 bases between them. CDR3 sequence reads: CAISESTDTQYF. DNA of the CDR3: TGTGCCATCAGTGAGTCCACAGATACGCAGTATTTT.

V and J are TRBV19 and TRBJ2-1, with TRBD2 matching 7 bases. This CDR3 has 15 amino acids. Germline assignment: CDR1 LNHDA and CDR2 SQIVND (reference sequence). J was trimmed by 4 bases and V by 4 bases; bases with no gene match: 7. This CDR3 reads CASSTISGAYNEQFF. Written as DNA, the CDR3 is TGTGCCAGTAGTACAATAAGCGGGGCTTACAATGAGCAGTTCTTC.

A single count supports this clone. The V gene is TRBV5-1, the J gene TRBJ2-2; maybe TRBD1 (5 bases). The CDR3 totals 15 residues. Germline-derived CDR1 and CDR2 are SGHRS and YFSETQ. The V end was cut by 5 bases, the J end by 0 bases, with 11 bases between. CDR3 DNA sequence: TGCGCCAGCAGTGAGGACATCACGAACACCGGGGAGCTGTTTTTT. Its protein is CASSEDITNTGELFF.

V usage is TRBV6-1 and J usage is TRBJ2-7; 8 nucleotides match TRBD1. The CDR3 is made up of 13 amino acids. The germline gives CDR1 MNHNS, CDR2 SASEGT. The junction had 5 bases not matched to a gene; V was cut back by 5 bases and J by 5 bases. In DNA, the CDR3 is TGTGCCAGCAGTTTTACAGGGGGTCACGAGCAGTACTTC. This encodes CASSFTGGHEQYF.

The CDR3 spells CASSETGGSNQPQHF. DNA for the CDR3: TGTGCCAGCAGCGAGACGGGGGGTAGCAATCAGCCCCAGCATTTT. The V and J genes are TRBV9 and TRBJ1-5; perhaps TRBD1 as D (5 bases). The germline V gene encodes CDR1 SGDLS and CDR2 YYNGEE. The germline V and J ends were trimmed by 3 bases and 0 bases, with 10 bases remaining between them. The CDR3 loop spans 15 amino acids.

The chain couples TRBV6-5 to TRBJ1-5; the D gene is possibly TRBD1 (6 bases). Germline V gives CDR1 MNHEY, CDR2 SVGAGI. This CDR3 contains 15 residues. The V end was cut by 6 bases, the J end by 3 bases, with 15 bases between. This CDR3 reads CASRITGTSNQPQHF. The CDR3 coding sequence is TGTGCCAGCAGGATCACAGGGACGTCCAATCAGCCCCAGCATTTT.

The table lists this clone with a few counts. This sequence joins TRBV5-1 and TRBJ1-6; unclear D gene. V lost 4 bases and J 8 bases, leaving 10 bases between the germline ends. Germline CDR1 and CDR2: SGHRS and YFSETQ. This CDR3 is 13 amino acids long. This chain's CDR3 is CASSPVSDSPLHF. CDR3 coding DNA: TGCGCCAGCAGCCCCGTATCGGATTCACCCCTCCACTTT.

The CDR3 DNA is TGTGCCAGCAGTTTTGCCGCCTTGGGAGATCGGTACGAGCAGTACTTC. Its protein product is CASSFAALGDRYEQYF. This chain connects TRBV28 to TRBJ2-7; the D gene is possibly TRBD2 (5 bases). Germline CDR1 reads MDHEN; CDR2 reads SYDVKM. The V end was cut by 3 bases, the J end by 4 bases, with 19 bases between. CDR3 size: 16 residues.

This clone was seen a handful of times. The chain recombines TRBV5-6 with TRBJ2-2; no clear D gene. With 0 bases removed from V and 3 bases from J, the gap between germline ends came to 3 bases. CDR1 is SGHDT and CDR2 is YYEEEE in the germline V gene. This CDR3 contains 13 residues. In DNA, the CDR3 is TGTGCCAGCAGCTTGGAATACACCGGGGAGCTGTTTTTT. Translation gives CASSLEYTGELFF.

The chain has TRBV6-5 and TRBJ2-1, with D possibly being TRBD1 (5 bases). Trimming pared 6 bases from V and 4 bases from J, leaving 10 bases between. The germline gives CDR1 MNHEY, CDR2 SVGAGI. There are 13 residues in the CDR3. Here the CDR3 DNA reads TGTGCCAGCAGCTACGACAGATACAATGAGCAGTTCTTC. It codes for CASSYDRYNEQFF.

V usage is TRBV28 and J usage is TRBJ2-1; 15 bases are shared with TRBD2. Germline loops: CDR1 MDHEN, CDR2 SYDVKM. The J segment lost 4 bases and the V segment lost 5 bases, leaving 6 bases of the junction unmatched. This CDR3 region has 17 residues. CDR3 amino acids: CASSPPGLAGGYNEQFF. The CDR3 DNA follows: TGTGCCAGCAGTCCACCGGGACTAGCGGGGGGATACAATGAGCAGTTCTTC.

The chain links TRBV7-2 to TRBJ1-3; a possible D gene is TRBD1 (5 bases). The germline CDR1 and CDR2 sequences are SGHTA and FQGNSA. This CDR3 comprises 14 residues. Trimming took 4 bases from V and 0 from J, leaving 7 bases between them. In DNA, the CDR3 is TGTGCCAGCAGCTCGACAGTCTCTGGAAACACCATATATTTT. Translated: CASSSTVSGNTIYF. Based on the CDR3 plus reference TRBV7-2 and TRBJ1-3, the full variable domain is GAGVSQSPSNKVTEKGKDVELRCDPISGHTALYWYRQSLGQGLEFLIYFQGNSAPDKSGLPSDRFSAERTGGSVSTLTIQRTQQEDSAVYLCASSSTVSGNTIYFGEGSWLTVV.

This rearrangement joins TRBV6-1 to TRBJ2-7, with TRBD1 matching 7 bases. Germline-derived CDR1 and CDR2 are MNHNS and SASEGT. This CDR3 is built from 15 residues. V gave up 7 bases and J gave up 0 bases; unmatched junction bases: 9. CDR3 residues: CASTLMGTASYEQYF. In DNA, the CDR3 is TGTGCCAGCACCCTTATGGGGACAGCCTCCTACGAGCAGTACTTC.

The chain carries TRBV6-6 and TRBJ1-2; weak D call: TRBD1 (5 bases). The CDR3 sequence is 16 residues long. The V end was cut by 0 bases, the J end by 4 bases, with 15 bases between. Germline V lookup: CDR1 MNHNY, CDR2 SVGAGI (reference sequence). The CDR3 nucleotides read TGTGCCAGCAGTTACTCGCCCTCCGGGACCCTCTATGGCTACACCTTC. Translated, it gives CASSYSPSGTLYGYTF.

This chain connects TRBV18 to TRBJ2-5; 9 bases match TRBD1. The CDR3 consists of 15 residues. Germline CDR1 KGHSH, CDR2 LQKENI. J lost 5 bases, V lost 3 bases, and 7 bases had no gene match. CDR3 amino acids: CASSPRTGEGETQYF. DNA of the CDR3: TGTGCCAGCTCACCCCGGACAGGGGAAGGGGAGACCCAGTACTTC. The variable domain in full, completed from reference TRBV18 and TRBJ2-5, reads NAGVMQNPRHLVRRRGQEARLRCSPMKGHSHVYWYRQLPEEGLKFMVYLQKENIIDESGMPKERFSAEFPKEGPSILRIQQVVRGDSAAYFCASSPRTGEGETQYFGPGTRLLVL.